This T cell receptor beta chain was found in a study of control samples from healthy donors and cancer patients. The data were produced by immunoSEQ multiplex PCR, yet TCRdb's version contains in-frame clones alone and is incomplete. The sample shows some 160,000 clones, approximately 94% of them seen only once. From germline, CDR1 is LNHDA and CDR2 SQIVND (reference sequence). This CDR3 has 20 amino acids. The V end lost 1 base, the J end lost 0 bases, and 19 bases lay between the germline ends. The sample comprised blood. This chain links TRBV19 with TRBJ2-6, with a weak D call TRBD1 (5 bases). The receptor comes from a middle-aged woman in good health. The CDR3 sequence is CASSIGVGTGPYSGANVLTF. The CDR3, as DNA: TGTGCCAGTAGTATAGGGGTTGGAACAGGCCCGTACTCTGGGGCCAACGTCCTGACTTTC.